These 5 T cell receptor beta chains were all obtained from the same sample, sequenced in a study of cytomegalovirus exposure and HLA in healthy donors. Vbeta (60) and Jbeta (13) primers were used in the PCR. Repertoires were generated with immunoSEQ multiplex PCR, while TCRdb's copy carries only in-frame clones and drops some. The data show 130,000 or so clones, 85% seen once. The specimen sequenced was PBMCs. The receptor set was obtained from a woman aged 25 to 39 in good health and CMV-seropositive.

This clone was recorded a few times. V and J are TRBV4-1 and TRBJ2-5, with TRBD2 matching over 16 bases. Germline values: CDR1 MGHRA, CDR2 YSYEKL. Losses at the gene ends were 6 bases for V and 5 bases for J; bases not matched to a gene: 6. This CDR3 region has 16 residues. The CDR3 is CASRGLAGGVSETQYF. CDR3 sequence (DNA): TGCGCCAGCAGGGGACTAGCGGGAGGGGTTTCGGAGACCCAGTACTTC.

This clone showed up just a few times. The CDR3 sequence is CASSLDERWRTGELFF. CDR3 DNA: TGTGCCAGCAGCTTGGACGAGAGGTGGAGGACCGGGGAGCTGTTTTTT. The rearrangement joins TRBV7-3 to TRBJ2-2; D may be TRBD2 (5 bases). The CDR3 is 16 amino acids. Trimming stripped 3 bases from V and 5 bases from J, with 16 bases between. Germline CDR1 is SGHTA and CDR2 is FQGTGA.

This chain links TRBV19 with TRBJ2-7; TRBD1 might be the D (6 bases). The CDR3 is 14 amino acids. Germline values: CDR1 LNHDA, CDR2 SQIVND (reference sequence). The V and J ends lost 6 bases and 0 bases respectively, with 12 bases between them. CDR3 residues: CASSPKDSSYEQYF. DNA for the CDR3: TGTGCCAGTAGCCCGAAGGACAGCTCCTACGAGCAGTACTTC.

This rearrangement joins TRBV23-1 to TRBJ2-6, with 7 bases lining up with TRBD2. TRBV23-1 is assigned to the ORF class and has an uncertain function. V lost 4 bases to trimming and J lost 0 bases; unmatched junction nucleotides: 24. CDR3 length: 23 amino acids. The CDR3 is CASSPPSYKGRGRIGSGANVLTF. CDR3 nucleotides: TGCGCCAGCAGTCCCCCTTCTTACAAGGGGCGGGGGAGGATAGGCTCTGGGGCCAACGTCCTGACTTTC.

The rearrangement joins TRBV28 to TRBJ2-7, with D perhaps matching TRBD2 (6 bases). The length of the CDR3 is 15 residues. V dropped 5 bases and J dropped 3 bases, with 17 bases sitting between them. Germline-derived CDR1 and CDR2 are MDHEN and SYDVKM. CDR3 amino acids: CASSTPASAIYEQYF. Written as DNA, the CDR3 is TGTGCCAGCAGTACCCCAGCTAGCGCGATCTACGAGCAGTACTTC.